The clone carrying this T cell receptor beta chain was seen a few times. The data originate from a study of beta chain features in type 1 diabetes. The CDR3 sequence is 15 residues long. Trimming removed 2 bases from V and 0 bases from J, with 8 bases in between. The germline V gene has CDR1 SGHAT and CDR2 FQNNGV. Reverse transcribing all isolated RNA meant expressed TCRB transcripts were sequenced. Using immunoSEQ multiplex PCR, the repertoire was profiled, and TCRdb retains in-frame clones only, with some absent. Found here are some 150,000 clones, 9% to 10% of them singletons; the top ten hold less than 0.85%.

V gene TRBV11-2 combines with J gene TRBJ2-4, with no clear D. Sequences were obtained from central memory CD4+ T cells from blood. This TCR was sampled from a woman aged 40 to 49 in good health. Written as DNA, the CDR3 is TGTGCCAGCAGCTTAACCATACTAGCCAAAAACATTCAGTACTTC. Translation gives CASSLTILAKNIQYF. Complete variable domain (other parts from reference TRBV11-2 and TRBJ2-4): EAGVAQSPRYKIIEKRQSVAFWCNPISGHATLYWYQQILGQGPKLLIQFQNNGVVDDSQLPKDRFSAERLKGVDSTLKIQPAKLEDSAVYLCASSLTILAKNIQYFGAGTRLSVL.